The 10 T cell receptor beta chains below all came from one sample that was sequenced in a study of T cells in Graves' hyperthyroidism and ophthalmopathy. Amplification targeted TCR beta CDR3 regions from RNA transcripts. RT-PCR in the first round (using the HTBI primer set) targeted the TCR CDR3. Via MiXCR, TCRdb re-called the multiplex PCR reads, giving one row per CDR3 protein. The sample carries some 740,000 distinct CDR3 sequences, around 13% recorded once. Input material: blood. These receptors were taken from a woman aged 18 to 35 with Graves' hyperthyroidism.

This clonotype came up a few times. The gene calls are TRBV29-1 and TRBJ2-7, with D perhaps TRBD1 (6 bases). The CDR3 is 12 residues long. The germline V and J ends were trimmed by 8 bases and 0 bases, with 11 bases remaining between them. The germline CDR1 and CDR2 sequences are SQVTM and ANQGSEA. The CDR3 bases are TGCAGCTCTCGGACAGACTCCTACGAGCAGTACTTC. This translates into CSSRTDSYEQYF.

In this sample, this clonotype turned up many times. This chain's CDR3 is CASSIPIGAGVHEQYF. The CDR3 region has the DNA TGTGCCAGTAGTATCCCCATCGGGGCAGGGGTACACGAGCAGTACTTC. The V and J genes are TRBV19 and TRBJ2-7; possibly TRBD1 for D (6 bases). CDR1 and CDR2 from the germline V gene are LNHDA and SQIVND (reference sequence). The CDR3 consists of 16 residues. Trimming removed 3 bases from V and 5 bases from J, with 20 bases in between. Together with reference TRBV19 and TRBJ2-7, the CDR3 gives the full variable domain: DGGITQSPKYLFRKEGQNVTLSCEQNLNHDAMYWYRQDPGQGLRLIYYSQIVNDFQKGDIAEGYSVSREKKESFPLTVTSAQKNPTAFYLCASSIPIGAGVHEQYFGPGTRLTVT.

Turning to this clonotype: Germline and junction disagree at one end, which may indicate a read error. The V call is TRBV6-6, the J call TRBJ1-1; tentative D call: TRBD1 (5 bases). This CDR3 has 15 residues. CDR1 is MNHNY and CDR2 is SVGAGI in the germline V gene (reference sequence). The CDR3 protein is CASSHSSQGNTEAFF. Written as DNA, the CDR3 is TGTGCCAGCAGTCACTCGAGTCAGGGAAACACTGAAGCTTTCTTT.

For this clonotype: A read error may account for a junction end that differs from germline. This chain uses TRBV7-9 with TRBJ2-1, with 11 nucleotides matching TRBD2. Germline-derived CDR1 and CDR2 are SEHNR and FQNEAQ (reference sequence). The CDR3 is 16 residues long. The CDR3 reads CVSSYTGTSGYNEQFF. The CDR3 DNA reads as TGTGTCAGCAGCTATACCGGGACTAGCGGTTACAATGAGCAGTTCTTC.

This clonotype was counted ten times or more. The chain links TRBV7-6 to TRBJ2-7; D perhaps matches TRBD2 (5 bases). CDR1 and CDR2 from the germline V gene are SGHVS and FNYEAQ. Trimming pared 0 bases from V and 3 bases from J, leaving 9 bases between. The CDR3 loop spans 14 amino acids. The CDR3 loop is CASSLAPGSYEQYF. In nucleotides, the CDR3 is TGTGCCAGCAGCTTAGCGCCGGGAAGCTACGAGCAGTACTTC.

This clonotype was recorded many times. The J gene is TRBJ2-7, the V gene TRBV30; 14 bases line up with TRBD2. CDR1 and CDR2 (germline): GTSNPN, SVGIG (reference sequence). With 2 bases clipped from V and 0 bases from J, the junction kept 9 bases outside the gene matches. CDR3 length: 18 amino acids. The CDR3, as DNA: TGTGCCTGGAGTAGTCGGACTAGCGGGAGGCCTGTCTCCTACGAGCAGTACTTC. This gives the protein CAWSSRTSGRPVSYEQYF.

This chain links TRBV30 with TRBJ2-3; TRBD1 might be the D (5 bases). The V end was cut by 3 bases, the J end by 4 bases, with 11 bases between. The germline gives CDR1 GTSNPN, CDR2 SVGIG (reference sequence). CDR3 length: 13 residues. The CDR3: CAWSQGLPDTQYF. The DNA of the CDR3 is TGTGCCTGGAGCCAGGGTCTTCCAGATACGCAGTATTTT. Drawing the rest from reference TRBV30 and TRBJ2-3, the complete variable domain is SQTIHQWPATLVQPVGSPLSLECTVEGTSNPNLYWYRQAAGRGLQLLFYSVGIGQISSEVPQNLSASRPQDRQFILSSKKLLLSDSGFYLCAWSQGLPDTQYFGPGTRLTVL.

This clonotype was observed many times. CDR3 protein: CASKSRAREKLFF. In nucleotides, the CDR3 is TGTGCCTCTAAATCCCGGGCCAGAGAAAAACTGTTTTTT. V gene TRBV30 combines with J gene TRBJ1-4; D call uncertain. Trimming shortened V by 7 bases and J by 8 bases, and 17 bases separated the two germline ends. The CDR3 length is 13 residues. Germline V gene lookup returns CDR1 GTSNPN and CDR2 SVGIG (reference sequence). Variable domain in full (rest from reference TRBV30 and TRBJ1-4): SQTIHQWPATLVQPVGSPLSLECTVEGTSNPNLYWYRQAAGRGLQLLFYSVGIGQISSEVPQNLSASRPQDRQFILSSKKLLLSDSGFYLCASKSRAREKLFFGSGTQLSVL.

The table lists this clonotype with many counts. The chain is built from TRBV2 and TRBJ2-7; the D gene is possibly TRBD1 (6 bases). The CDR3 contains 11 residues. In germline, CDR1 is SNHLY, CDR2 FYNNEI. V lost 8 bases to trimming and J lost 5 bases, with 10 bases between them. For the CDR3, the DNA is TGTGCCAGCCTTACAGGGAACGAGCAGTACTTC. It translates to CASLTGNEQYF.

Ten or more counts support this clonotype. The V call is TRBV7-9, the J call TRBJ1-5, with unresolved D. Germline V gene data show CDR1 as SEHNR and CDR2 as FQNEAQ (reference sequence). The ends were cut back, 5 bases at V and 10 bases at J, with 18 bases in the middle. The CDR3 has 14 amino acids. The CDR3 loop reads CASSPHSELKPQHF. CDR3 DNA sequence: TGTGCCAGCAGCCCACACTCGGAGCTCAAACCCCAGCATTTT.